This TCR beta chain was captured in a study of blood T cell repertoires in COVID-19. Background on the study: The United States, Italy and Spain were the sources of the acute and convalescent COVID-19 samples. The analysed material was cDNA or gDNA that came from T cells, B-cell-depleted T cells, or PBMCs.

Assay: immunoSEQ multiplex PCR; the TCRdb copy retains only in-frame clones and omits some. The sample lists 140,000 to 150,000 clones, 80% to 90% occurring once. Those who participated ranged in age from 18 to 89 years and resided in around 22 US areas. Self-reported history from a screening survey and questionnaire set each donor's cohort. V lost 10 bases to trimming and J lost 5 bases; unmatched junction nucleotides: 13. There are 15 residues in the CDR3. Germline loops: CDR1 SEHNR, CDR2 FQNEAQ (reference sequence). This clonotype originated in a man aged 55 to 70 who had recovered from COVID-19. The chain couples TRBV7-9 to TRBJ1-5, with 8 bases lining up with TRBD1. The sample consisted of PBMCs or T cells enriched from blood (not recorded which). The CDR3 nucleotides are TGTGCCACCGTCCCAACAGGGGGTGCTGATCAGCCCCAGCATTTT. Encoded protein: CATVPTGGADQPQHF. Filled out from reference TRBV7-9 and TRBJ1-5, the complete variable domain reads DTGVSQNPRHKITKRGQNVTFRCDPISEHNRLYWYRQTLGQGPEFLTYFQNEAQLEKSRLLSDRFSAERPKGSFSTLEIQRTEQGDSAMYLCATVPTGGADQPQHFGDGTRLSIL.